Reported below is one T cell receptor (beta chain). Its antigen is as yet unknown. Use of 60 Vbeta and 13 Jbeta primers characterized the PCR. The table came from immunoSEQ multiplex PCR; TCRdb's copy has only in-frame clones and leaves some out. This repertoire includes about 130,000 clones. This sample stems from a study of cytomegalovirus exposure and HLA in healthy donors. Overall study findings and caveats: Most TCR sequences were rare, but some public TCRs occurred in many donors. V- and J-gene trimming of TCR beta was linked (in a later analysis) to a missense DCLRE1C variant.

This CDR3 spans 14 amino acids. The V gene's germline CDR1 is SGDLS and CDR2 YYNGEE. Trimming pared 0 bases from V and 3 bases from J, leaving 10 bases between. The sample was PBMCs. The chain has TRBV9 and TRBJ2-7; D not certain. This receptor was identified in a man younger than 30 in good health and CMV-seronegative. The CDR3 region is CASSVGAISYEQYF. In DNA form, the CDR3 reads TGTGCCAGCAGCGTAGGGGCTATCAGCTACGAGCAGTACTTC.